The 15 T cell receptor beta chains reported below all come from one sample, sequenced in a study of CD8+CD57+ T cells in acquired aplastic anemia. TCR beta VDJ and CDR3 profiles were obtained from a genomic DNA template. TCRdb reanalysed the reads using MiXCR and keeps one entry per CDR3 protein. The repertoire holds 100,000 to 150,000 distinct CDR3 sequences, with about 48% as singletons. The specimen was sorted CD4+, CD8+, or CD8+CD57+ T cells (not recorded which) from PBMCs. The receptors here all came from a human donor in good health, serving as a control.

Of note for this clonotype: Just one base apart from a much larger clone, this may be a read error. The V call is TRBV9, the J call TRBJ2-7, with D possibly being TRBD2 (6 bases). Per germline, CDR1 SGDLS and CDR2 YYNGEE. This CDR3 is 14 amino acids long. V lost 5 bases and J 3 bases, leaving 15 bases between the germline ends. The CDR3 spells CASSPSAGYYEQYF. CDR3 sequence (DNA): TGTGCCAGCAGTCCTTCGGCGGGGTACTACGAGCAGTACTTC.

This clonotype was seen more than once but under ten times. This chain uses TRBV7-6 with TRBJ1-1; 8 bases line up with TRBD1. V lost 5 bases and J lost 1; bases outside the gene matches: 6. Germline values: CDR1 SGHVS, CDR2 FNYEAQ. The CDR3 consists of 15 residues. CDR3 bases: TGTGCCAGCAGCCGAATGGGACAGGCGAACACTGAAGCTTTCTTT. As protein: CASSRMGQANTEAFF.

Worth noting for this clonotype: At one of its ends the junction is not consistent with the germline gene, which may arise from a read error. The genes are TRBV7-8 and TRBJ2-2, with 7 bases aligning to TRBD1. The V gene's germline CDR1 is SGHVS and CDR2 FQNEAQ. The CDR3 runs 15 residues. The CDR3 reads CASSLGGGGSGELLF. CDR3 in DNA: TGTGCCAGCAGCTTAGGAGGGGGCGGGTCCGGGGAGCTGCTTTTT.

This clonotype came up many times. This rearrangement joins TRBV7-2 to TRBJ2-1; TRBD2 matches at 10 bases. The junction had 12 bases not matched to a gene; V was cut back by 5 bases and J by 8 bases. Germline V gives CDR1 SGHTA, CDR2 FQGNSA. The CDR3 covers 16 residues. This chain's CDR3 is CASSALLSGGAYEQFF. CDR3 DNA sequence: TGTGCCAGCAGCGCCTTACTCAGCGGGGGGGCCTATGAGCAGTTCTTC.

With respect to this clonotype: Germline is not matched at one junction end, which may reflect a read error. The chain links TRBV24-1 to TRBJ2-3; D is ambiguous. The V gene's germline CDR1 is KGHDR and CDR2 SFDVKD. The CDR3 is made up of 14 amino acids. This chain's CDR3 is CATSDLGNSDTQCF. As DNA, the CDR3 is TGTGCCACCAGTGATTTGGGGAATTCAGATACGCAGTGTTTT.

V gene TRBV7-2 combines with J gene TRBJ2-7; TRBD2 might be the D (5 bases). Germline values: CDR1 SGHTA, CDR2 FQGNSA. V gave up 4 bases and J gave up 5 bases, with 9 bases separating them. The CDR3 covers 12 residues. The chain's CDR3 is CASSSPGNEQYF. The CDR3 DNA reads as TGTGCCAGCAGCTCCCCCGGGAACGAGCAGTACTTC.

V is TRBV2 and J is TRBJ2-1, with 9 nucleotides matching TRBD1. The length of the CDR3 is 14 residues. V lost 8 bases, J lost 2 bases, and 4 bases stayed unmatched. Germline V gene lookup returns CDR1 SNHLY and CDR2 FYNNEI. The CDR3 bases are TGTGCCAGCCCGGGACAGGGTACCTACAATGAGCAGTTCTTC. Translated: CASPGQGTYNEQFF.

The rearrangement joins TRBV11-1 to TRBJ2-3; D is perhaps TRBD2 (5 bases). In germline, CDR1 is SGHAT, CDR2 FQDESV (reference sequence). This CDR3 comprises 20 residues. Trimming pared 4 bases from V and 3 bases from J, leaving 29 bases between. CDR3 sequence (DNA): TGTGCCAGCAGCTACGCGAGGGCGGCCACCCAAAGTCTGGCAACAGATACGCAGTATTTT. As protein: CASSYARAATQSLATDTQYF. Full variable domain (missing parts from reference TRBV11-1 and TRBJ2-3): EAEVAQSPRYKITEKSQAVAFWCDPISGHATLYWYRQILGQGPELLVQFQDESVVDDSQLPKDRFSAERLKGVDSTLKIQPAELGDSAMYLCASSYARAATQSLATDTQYFGPGTRLTVL.

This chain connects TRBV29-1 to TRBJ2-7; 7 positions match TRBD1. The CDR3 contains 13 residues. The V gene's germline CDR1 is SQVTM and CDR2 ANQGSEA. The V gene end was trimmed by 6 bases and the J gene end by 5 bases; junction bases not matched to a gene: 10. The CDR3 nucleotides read TGCAGCGTAGAAACCGGGACAGCTGACGAGCAGTACTTC. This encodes CSVETGTADEQYF.

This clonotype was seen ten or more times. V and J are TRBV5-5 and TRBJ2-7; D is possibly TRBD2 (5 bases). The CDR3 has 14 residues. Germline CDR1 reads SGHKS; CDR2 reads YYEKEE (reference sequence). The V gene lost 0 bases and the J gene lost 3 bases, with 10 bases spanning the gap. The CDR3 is CASSLAAGGYEQYF. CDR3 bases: TGTGCCAGCAGCTTGGCCGCAGGAGGCTACGAGCAGTACTTC.

The CDR3 DNA reads TGTGCCAGCAGCTTGTCGCTACAGGTCAACTACGAGCAGTACTTC. It codes for CASSLSLQVNYEQYF. The chain is built from TRBV5-6 and TRBJ2-7, with D perhaps matching TRBD1 (5 bases). Trimming took off 1 base at V and 3 bases at J, with 14 bases between the two ends. Germline V gene sequence: CDR1 SGHDT, CDR2 YYEEEE. This CDR3 contains 15 residues.

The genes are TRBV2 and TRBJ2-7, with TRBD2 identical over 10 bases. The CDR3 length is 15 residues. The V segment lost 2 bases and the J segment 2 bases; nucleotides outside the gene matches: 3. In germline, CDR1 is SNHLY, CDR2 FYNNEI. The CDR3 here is CASSESLAGAYEQYF. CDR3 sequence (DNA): TGTGCCAGCAGTGAAAGTCTAGCGGGGGCCTACGAGCAGTACTTC.

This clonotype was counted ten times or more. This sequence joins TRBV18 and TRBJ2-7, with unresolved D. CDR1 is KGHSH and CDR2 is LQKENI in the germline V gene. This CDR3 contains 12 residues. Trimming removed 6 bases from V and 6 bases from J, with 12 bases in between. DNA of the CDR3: TGTGCCAGCTCGCGGACCGGGCTCGAGCAGTACTTC. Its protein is CASSRTGLEQYF.

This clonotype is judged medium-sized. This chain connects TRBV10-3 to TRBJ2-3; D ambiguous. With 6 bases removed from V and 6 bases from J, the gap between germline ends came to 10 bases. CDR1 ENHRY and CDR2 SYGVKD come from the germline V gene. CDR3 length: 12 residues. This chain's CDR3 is CAISDRLDTQYF. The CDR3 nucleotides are TGTGCCATCAGCGATAGGTTGGATACGCAGTATTTT.

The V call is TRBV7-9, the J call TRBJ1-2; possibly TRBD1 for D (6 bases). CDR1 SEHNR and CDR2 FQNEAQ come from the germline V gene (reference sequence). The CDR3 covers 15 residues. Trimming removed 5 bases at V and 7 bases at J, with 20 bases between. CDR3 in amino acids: CASSLDGGRVFGYTF. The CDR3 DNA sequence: TGTGCCAGCAGCCTAGACGGGGGCCGGGTATTTGGCTACACCTTC.